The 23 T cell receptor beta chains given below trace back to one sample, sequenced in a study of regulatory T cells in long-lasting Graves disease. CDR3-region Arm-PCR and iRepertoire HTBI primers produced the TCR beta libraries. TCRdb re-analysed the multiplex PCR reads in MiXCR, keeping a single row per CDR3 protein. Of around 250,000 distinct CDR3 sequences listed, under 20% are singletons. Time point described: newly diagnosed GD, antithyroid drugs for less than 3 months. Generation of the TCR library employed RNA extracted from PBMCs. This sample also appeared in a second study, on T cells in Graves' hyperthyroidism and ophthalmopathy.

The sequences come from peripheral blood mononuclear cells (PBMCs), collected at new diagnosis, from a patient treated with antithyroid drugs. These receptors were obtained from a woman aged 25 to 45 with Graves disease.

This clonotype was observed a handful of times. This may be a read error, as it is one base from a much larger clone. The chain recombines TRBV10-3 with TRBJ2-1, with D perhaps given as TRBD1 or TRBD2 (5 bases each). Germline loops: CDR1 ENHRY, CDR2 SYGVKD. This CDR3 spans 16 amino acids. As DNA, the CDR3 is TGTGCCACCAGTGAGTCCTTAGGGACCTCCTACAATGAGCAGTTCTTC. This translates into CATSESLGTSYNEQFF.

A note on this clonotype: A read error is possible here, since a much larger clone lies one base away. This CDR3 reads CASSPGTGITNTEAFF. In DNA, the CDR3 is TGTGCCAGCAGTCCCGGGACAGGGATAACGAACACTGAAGCTTTCTTT. The gene calls are TRBV6-1 and TRBJ1-1, with 9 positions matching TRBD1. V dropped 5 bases and J dropped 1; count of bases not matched to a gene: 8. The germline gives CDR1 MNHNS, CDR2 SASEGT. The CDR3 sequence is 16 residues long.

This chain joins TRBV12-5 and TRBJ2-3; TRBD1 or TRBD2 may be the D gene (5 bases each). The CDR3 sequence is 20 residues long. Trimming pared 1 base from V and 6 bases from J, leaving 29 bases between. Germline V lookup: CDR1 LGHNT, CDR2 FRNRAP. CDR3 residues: CASGLEPTYLGTPVSDTQYF. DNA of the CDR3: TGTGCTAGTGGTTTGGAACCCACATACCTCGGGACCCCAGTGTCGGATACGCAGTATTTT.

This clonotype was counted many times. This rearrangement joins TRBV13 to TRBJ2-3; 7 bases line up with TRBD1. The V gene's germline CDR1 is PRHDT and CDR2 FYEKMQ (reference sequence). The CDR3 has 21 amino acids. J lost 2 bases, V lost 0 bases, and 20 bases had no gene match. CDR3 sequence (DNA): TGTGCCAGCAGCTTAGGGAGAGGACAGGTGTCGAGTAGCTTAGTCACAGATACGCAGTATTTT. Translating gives CASSLGRGQVSSSLVTDTQYF. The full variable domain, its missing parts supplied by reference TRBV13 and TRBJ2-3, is AAGVIQSPRHLIKEKRETATLKCYPIPRHDTVYWYQQGPGQDPQFLISFYEKMQSDKGSIPDRFSAQQFSDYHSELNMSSLELGDSALYFCASSLGRGQVSSSLVTDTQYFGPGTRLTVL.

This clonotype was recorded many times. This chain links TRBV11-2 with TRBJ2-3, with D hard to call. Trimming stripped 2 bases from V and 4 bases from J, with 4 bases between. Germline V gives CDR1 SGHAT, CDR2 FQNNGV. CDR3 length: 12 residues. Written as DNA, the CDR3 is TGTGCCAGCAGCTTAAATGCAGATACGCAGTATTTT. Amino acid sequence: CASSLNADTQYF.

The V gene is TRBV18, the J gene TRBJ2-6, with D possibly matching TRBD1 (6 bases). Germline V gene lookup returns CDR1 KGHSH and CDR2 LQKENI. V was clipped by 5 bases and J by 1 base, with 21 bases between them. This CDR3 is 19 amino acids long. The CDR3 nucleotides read TGTGCCAGCTCAGGACAACAGGGTCGGGCTCAATCTGGGGCCAACGTCCTGACTTTC. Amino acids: CASSGQQGRAQSGANVLTF.

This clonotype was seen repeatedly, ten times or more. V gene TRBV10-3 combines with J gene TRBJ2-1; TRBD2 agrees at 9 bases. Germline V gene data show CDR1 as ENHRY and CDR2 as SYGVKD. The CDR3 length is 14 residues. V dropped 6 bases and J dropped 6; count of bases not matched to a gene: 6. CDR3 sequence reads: CAISLSGGLNEQFF. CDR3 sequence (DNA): TGTGCCATCAGCCTAAGCGGGGGGCTCAATGAGCAGTTCTTC.

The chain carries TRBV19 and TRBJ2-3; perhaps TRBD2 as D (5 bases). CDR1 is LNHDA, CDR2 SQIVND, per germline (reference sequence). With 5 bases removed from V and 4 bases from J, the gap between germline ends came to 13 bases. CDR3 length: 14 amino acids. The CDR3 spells CASSVTYGADTQYF. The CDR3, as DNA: TGTGCCAGTAGTGTTACGTACGGGGCAGATACGCAGTATTTT.

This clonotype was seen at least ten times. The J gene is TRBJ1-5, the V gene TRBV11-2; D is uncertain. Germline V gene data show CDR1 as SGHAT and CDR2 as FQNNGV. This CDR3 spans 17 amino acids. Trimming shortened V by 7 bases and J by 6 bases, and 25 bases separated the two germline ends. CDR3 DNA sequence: TGTGCCAGCATCGAAGACGGGGAGATTGGGCTAATTCAGCCCCAGCATTTT. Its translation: CASIEDGEIGLIQPQHF.

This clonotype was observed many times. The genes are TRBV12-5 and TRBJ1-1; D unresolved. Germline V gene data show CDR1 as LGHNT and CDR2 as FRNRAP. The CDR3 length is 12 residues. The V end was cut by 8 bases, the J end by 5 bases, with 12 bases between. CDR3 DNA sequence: TGTGCTAGTAATGCGGGGAGTACTGAAGCTTTCTTT. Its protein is CASNAGSTEAFF.

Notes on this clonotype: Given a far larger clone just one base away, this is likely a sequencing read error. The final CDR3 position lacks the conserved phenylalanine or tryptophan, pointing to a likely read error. This CDR3 reads CASSLETRGLEQYS. DNA of the CDR3: TGTGCCAGCAGCTTAGAAACCCGGGGTCTCGAGCAGTACTCC. The chain uses TRBV7-2 and TRBJ2-7; perhaps TRBD2 as D (5 bases). V lost 1 base and J lost 6, with 13 bases in between. Germline CDR1 reads SGHTA; CDR2 reads FQGNSA. The CDR3 runs 14 residues.

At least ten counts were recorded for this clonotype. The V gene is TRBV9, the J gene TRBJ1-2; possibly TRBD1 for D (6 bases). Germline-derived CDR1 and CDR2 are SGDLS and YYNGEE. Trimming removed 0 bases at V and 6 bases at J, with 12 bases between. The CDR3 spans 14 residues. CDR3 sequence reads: CASSVGGGSDGYTF. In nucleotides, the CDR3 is TGTGCCAGCAGCGTAGGAGGGGGATCTGATGGCTACACCTTC.

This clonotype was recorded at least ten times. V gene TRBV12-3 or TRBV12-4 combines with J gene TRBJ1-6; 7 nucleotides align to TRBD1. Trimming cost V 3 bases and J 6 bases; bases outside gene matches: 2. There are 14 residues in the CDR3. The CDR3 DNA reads TGTGCCAGCAGTTTTCGACAGGGTAATTCACCCCTCCACTTT. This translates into CASSFRQGNSPLHF.

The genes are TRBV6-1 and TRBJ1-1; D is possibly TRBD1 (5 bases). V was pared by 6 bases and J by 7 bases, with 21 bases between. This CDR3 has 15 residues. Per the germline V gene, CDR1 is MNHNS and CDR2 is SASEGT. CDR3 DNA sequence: TGTGCCAGCAGCCCTACAAGGACAAGTCCGTATGAAGCTTTCTTT. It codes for CASSPTRTSPYEAFF.

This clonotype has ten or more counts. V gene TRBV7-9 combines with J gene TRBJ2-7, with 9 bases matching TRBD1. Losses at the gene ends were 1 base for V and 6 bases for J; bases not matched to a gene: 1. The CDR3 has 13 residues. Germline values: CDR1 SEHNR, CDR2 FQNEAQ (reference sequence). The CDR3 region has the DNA TGTGCCAGCAGCTTAGGACAGGGGGGCGAGCAGTACTTC. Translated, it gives CASSLGQGGEQYF. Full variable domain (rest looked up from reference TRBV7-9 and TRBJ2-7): DTGVSQNPRHKITKRGQNVTFRCDPISEHNRLYWYRQTLGQGPEFLTYFQNEAQLEKSRLLSDRFSAERPKGSFSTLEIQRTEQGDSAMYLCASSLGQGGEQYFGPGTRLTVT.

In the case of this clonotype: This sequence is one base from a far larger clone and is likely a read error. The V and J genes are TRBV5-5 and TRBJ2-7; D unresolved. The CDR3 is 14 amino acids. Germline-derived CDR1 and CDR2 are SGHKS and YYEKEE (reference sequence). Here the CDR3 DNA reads TGTGCCAGCAGCTCCAACCCCCCCACCTACGAGCGGTACTTC. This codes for CASSSNPPTYERYF. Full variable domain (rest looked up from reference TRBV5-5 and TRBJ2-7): DAGVTQSPTHLIKTRGQQVTLRCSPISGHKSVSWYQQVLGQGPQFIFQYYEKEERGRGNFPDRFSARQFPNYSSELNVNALLLGDSALYLCASSSNPPTYERYFGPGTRLTVT.

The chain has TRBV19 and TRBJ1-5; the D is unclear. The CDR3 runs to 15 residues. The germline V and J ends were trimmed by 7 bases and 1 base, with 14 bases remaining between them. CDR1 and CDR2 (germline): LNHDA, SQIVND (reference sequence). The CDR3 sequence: CASTLMGGSNQPQHF. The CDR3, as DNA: TGTGCCAGTACCCTTATGGGAGGGAGCAATCAGCCCCAGCATTTT.

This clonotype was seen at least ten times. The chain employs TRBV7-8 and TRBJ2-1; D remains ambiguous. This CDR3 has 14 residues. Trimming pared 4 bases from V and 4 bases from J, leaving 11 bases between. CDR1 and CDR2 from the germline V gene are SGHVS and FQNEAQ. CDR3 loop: CASSSRVPYNEQFF. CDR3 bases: TGTGCCAGCAGCTCTAGGGTCCCGTACAATGAGCAGTTCTTC.

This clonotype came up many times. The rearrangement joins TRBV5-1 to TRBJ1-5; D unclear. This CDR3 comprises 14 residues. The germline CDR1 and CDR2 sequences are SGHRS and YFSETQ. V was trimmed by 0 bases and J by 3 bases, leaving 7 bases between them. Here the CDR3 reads CASSLGSDNQPQHF. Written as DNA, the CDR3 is TGCGCCAGCAGCTTGGGGTCCGACAATCAGCCCCAGCATTTT.

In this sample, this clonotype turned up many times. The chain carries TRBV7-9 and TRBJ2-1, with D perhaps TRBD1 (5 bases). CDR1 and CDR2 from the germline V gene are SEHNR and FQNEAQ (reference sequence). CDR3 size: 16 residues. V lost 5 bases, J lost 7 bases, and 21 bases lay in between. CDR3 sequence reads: CASSPHHLTVQNEQFF. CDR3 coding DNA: TGTGCCAGCAGCCCACACCATCTGACAGTTCAGAATGAGCAGTTCTTC.

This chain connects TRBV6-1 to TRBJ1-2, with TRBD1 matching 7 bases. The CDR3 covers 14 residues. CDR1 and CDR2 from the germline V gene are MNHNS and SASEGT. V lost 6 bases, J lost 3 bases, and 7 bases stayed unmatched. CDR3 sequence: CASRPGQLDYGYTF. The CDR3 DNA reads TGTGCCAGCAGGCCGGGACAGTTGGACTATGGCTACACCTTC.

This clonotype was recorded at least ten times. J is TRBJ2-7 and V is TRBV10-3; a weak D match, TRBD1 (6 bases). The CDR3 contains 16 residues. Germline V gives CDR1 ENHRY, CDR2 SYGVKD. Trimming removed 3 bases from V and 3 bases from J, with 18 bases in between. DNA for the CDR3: TGTGCCATCAGTGAAGTAGAGGGGGTACGTGGCTACGAGCAGTACTTC. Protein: CAISEVEGVRGYEQYF.

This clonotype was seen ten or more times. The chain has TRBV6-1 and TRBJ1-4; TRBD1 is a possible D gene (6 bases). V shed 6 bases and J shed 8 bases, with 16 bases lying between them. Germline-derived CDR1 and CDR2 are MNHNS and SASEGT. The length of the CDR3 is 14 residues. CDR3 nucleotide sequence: TGTGCCAGCAGCAAACAGGGTATTAACGAAAAACTGTTTTTT. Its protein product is CASSKQGINEKLFF.